Listed below are T cell receptor beta chains from one sample, sequenced in a study of OX40 agonist ivuxolimab in advanced cancers. The assay was immunoSEQ multiplex PCR, and TCRdb's table has in-frame clones only and misses some. Counted here are tens of thousands of clones, around 90% occurring once; the ten biggest clones make up about 1.3%. Sequenced material: CD4+ or CD8+ T cells sorted from blood, taken in a trial of the OX40 agonist ivuxolimab. These TCRs come from an adult with an advanced solid tumor such as melanoma, head and neck, liver or kidney cancer. Each CDR3 is given with its conserved first and last residue. D genes are given only for firm matches. Where a row states a size, it is once, few, many or the class of an expanded clone; other rows omit it.

j_gene: TRBJ2-1; d_gene: TRBD1; v_gene: TRBV5-1; abundance: -; CDR3aa: CASSTSGTGFNEQFF; CDR3nt: TGCGCCAGCAGCACCTCCGGGACAGGGTTCAATGAGCAGTTCTTC
j_gene: TRBJ2-6; d_gene: -; v_gene: TRBV9; abundance: -; CDR3aa: CASSTSTAGANVLTF; CDR3nt: TGTGCCAGCAGCACGAGCACAGCTGGGGCCAACGTCCTGACTTTC
j_gene: TRBJ2-5; d_gene: -; v_gene: TRBV28; abundance: -; CDR3aa: CASSPGSSLETQYF; CDR3nt: TGTGCCAGCAGTCCCGGGTCTAGCTTAGAGACCCAGTACTTC
j_gene: TRBJ2-7; d_gene: -; v_gene: TRBV10-3; abundance: -; CDR3aa: CAISGAGVEEQYF; CDR3nt: TGTGCCATCAGTGGGGCAGGGGTTGAGGAGCAGTACTTC
j_gene: TRBJ1-5; d_gene: -; v_gene: TRBV6-5; abundance: -; CDR3aa: CASSSTGHQRNQPQHF; CDR3nt: TGTGCCAGCAGTTCGACAGGCCATCAGCGCAATCAGCCCCAGCATTTT
j_gene: TRBJ1-2; d_gene: -; v_gene: TRBV7-2; abundance: -; CDR3aa: CASSLETRAWDGYTF; CDR3nt: TGTGCCAGCAGCTTGGAAACAAGGGCTTGGGATGGCTACACCTTC
j_gene: TRBJ2-5; d_gene: TRBD1; v_gene: TRBV5-1; abundance: -; CDR3aa: CASSTGQGGQETQYF; CDR3nt: TGCGCCAGCAGCACGGGACAGGGGGGGCAAGAGACCCAGTACTTC
j_gene: TRBJ2-7; d_gene: -; v_gene: TRBV6-1; abundance: -; CDR3aa: CASSDRSKDPFGEQYF; CDR3nt: TGTGCCAGCAGTGATCGAAGTAAGGATCCCTTCGGGGAGCAGTACTTC
j_gene: TRBJ1-1; d_gene: TRBD1; v_gene: TRBV2; abundance: -; CDR3aa: CASTPTGGVTEAFF; CDR3nt: TGTGCCAGCACCCCGACAGGGGGCGTAACTGAAGCTTTCTTT
j_gene: TRBJ2-3; d_gene: TRBD2; v_gene: TRBV30; abundance: -; CDR3aa: CAWNLAGGQRTDTQYF; CDR3nt: TGTGCCTGGAACCTAGCGGGGGGGCAGCGCACAGATACGCAGTATTTT
j_gene: TRBJ1-1; d_gene: -; v_gene: TRBV25-1; abundance: -; CDR3aa: CASSIGGSTEAFF; CDR3nt: TGTGCCAGCAGTATAGGCGGGAGTACTGAAGCTTTCTTT
j_gene: TRBJ1-5; d_gene: -; v_gene: TRBV19; abundance: -; CDR3aa: CASSMDEGPQHF; CDR3nt: TGTGCCAGTAGTATGGATGAGGGGCCCCAGCATTTT
j_gene: TRBJ2-7; d_gene: -; v_gene: TRBV5-1; abundance: once; CDR3aa: CASSLDGTHEQYF; CDR3nt: TGCGCCAGCAGCTTGGATGGGACACACGAGCAGTACTTC
j_gene: TRBJ1-2; d_gene: TRBD1; v_gene: TRBV19; abundance: -; CDR3aa: CASSKETGTIGYTF; CDR3nt: TGTGCCAGTAGTAAAGAGACAGGGACGATTGGCTACACCTTC
j_gene: TRBJ2-6; d_gene: TRBD1; v_gene: TRBV19; abundance: -; CDR3aa: CASSRWTGGAVGGANVLTF; CDR3nt: TGTGCCAGTAGTCGATGGACAGGGGGCGCGGTTGGTGGGGCCAACGTCCTGACTTTC
j_gene: TRBJ1-1; d_gene: TRBD1; v_gene: TRBV7-2; abundance: -; CDR3aa: CASSRGGMGTEAFF; CDR3nt: TGTGCCAGCAGTCGAGGGGGCATGGGCACTGAAGCTTTCTTT
j_gene: TRBJ1-5; d_gene: -; v_gene: TRBV6-1; abundance: -; CDR3aa: CASSPSVRNQPQHF; CDR3nt: TGTGCCAGCAGTCCCTCGGTCAGAAATCAGCCCCAGCATTTT
j_gene: TRBJ2-5; d_gene: -; v_gene: TRBV4-1; abundance: -; CDR3aa: CASSPQVGVKETQYF; CDR3nt: TGCGCCAGCAGCCCCCAGGTGGGAGTGAAGGAGACCCAGTACTTC
j_gene: TRBJ1-1; d_gene: -; v_gene: TRBV19; abundance: -; CDR3aa: CASSTQPHMAAFF; CDR3nt: TGTGCCAGTAGTACCCAACCCCACATGGCCGCTTTCTTT
j_gene: TRBJ2-7; d_gene: TRBD2; v_gene: TRBV7-3; abundance: once; CDR3aa: CASSSGLAYEQYF; CDR3nt: TGTGCCAGCAGCTCGGGACTAGCCTACGAGCAGTACTTC
j_gene: TRBJ1-2; d_gene: -; v_gene: TRBV19; abundance: -; CDR3aa: CASSTGGVFHGYTF; CDR3nt: TGTGCCAGTAGCACCGGTGGGGTTTTTCATGGCTACACCTTC
j_gene: TRBJ1-1; d_gene: -; v_gene: TRBV29-1; abundance: -; CDR3aa: CSVEAGQGAFF; CDR3nt: TGCAGCGTTGAAGCGGGTCAGGGAGCTTTCTTT
j_gene: TRBJ2-7; d_gene: TRBD2; v_gene: TRBV4-2; abundance: once; CDR3aa: CASSQATGTSAYEQYF; CDR3nt: TGTGCCAGCAGCCAGGCCACCGGGACTAGCGCCTACGAGCAGTACTTC
j_gene: TRBJ1-1; d_gene: -; v_gene: TRBV11-2; abundance: few; CDR3aa: CASSPGPNTEAFF; CDR3nt: TGTGCCAGCAGCCCTGGACCGAACACTGAAGCTTTCTTT
j_gene: TRBJ1-2; d_gene: -; v_gene: TRBV6-5; abundance: -; CDR3aa: CASSSGLTIYGYTF; CDR3nt: TGTGCCAGCAGTTCGGGTCTCACCATCTATGGCTACACCTTC
j_gene: TRBJ2-7; d_gene: -; v_gene: TRBV10-3; abundance: -; CDR3aa: CAISESRSGRSEQYF; CDR3nt: TGTGCCATCAGTGAGTCCCGTTCGGGGAGATCGGAGCAGTACTTC
j_gene: TRBJ2-1; d_gene: -; v_gene: TRBV19; abundance: -; CDR3aa: CASSGYPPGSNNEQFF; CDR3nt: TGTGCCAGTAGTGGGTACCCTCCGGGGTCAAACAATGAGCAGTTCTTC
j_gene: TRBJ2-5; d_gene: -; v_gene: TRBV5-1; abundance: -; CDR3aa: CATTDPATSVGETQYF; CDR3nt: TGCGCCACCACCGACCCGGCGACATCGGTAGGAGAGACCCAGTACTTC
j_gene: TRBJ1-5; d_gene: -; v_gene: TRBV6-1; abundance: -; CDR3aa: CASSDEIGADNQPQHF; CDR3nt: TGTGCCAGCAGTGATGAGATCGGGGCAGACAATCAGCCCCAGCATTTT
j_gene: TRBJ1-2; d_gene: -; v_gene: TRBV5-1; abundance: -; CDR3aa: CASSVDSSNYGYTF; CDR3nt: TGCGCCAGCAGCGTGGACAGTTCTAACTATGGCTACACCTTC
j_gene: TRBJ1-1; d_gene: -; v_gene: TRBV7-8; abundance: once; CDR3aa: CASSTRPGVNTEAFF; CDR3nt: TGTGCCAGCAGCACCAGGCCAGGGGTGAACACTGAAGCTTTCTTT
j_gene: TRBJ2-7; d_gene: -; v_gene: TRBV28; abundance: -; CDR3aa: CASTAPSAAPGEQYF; CDR3nt: TGTGCCAGCACCGCACCCTCTGCCGCCCCCGGCGAGCAGTACTTC
j_gene: TRBJ1-3; d_gene: -; v_gene: TRBV4-1; abundance: -; CDR3aa: CASSSDSNSGNTIYF; CDR3nt: TGCGCCAGCAGCTCGGACAGCAACTCTGGAAACACCATATATTTT
j_gene: TRBJ2-7; d_gene: -; v_gene: TRBV5-6; abundance: once; CDR3aa: CASSVDEREQYF; CDR3nt: TGTGCCAGCAGCGTGGATGAGAGGGAGCAGTACTTC
j_gene: TRBJ2-7; d_gene: -; v_gene: TRBV27; abundance: -; CDR3aa: CASSLSTETYEQYF; CDR3nt: TGTGCCAGCAGTTTATCGACAGAGACCTACGAGCAGTACTTC
j_gene: TRBJ1-4; d_gene: -; v_gene: TRBV5-6; abundance: -; CDR3aa: CASGRDASGEKLFF; CDR3nt: TGTGCCAGCGGTAGGGACGCCTCGGGTGAAAAACTGTTTTTT
j_gene: TRBJ2-3; d_gene: -; v_gene: TRBV5-1; abundance: -; CDR3aa: CASSSAGPTDTQYF; CDR3nt: TGCGCCAGCTCATCAGCGGGTCCTACCGATACGCAGTATTTT
j_gene: TRBJ1-5; d_gene: -; v_gene: TRBV19; abundance: -; CDR3aa: CASRTLNSNQPQHF; CDR3nt: TGTGCCAGTAGAACGCTAAATAGCAATCAGCCCCAGCATTTT
j_gene: TRBJ2-4; d_gene: -; v_gene: TRBV15; abundance: -; CDR3aa: CATSRGRTVQIAKNIQYF; CDR3nt: TGTGCCACCAGCAGAGGAAGGACAGTTCAGATAGCCAAAAACATTCAGTACTTC
j_gene: TRBJ1-2; d_gene: -; v_gene: TRBV28; abundance: few; CDR3aa: CASSFGRRYGYTF; CDR3nt: TGTGCCAGCAGTTTCGGTCGGAGGTATGGCTACACCTTC
j_gene: TRBJ1-6; d_gene: TRBD1; v_gene: TRBV27; abundance: once; CDR3aa: CASSPMDRGNSPLHF; CDR3nt: TGTGCCAGCAGTCCCATGGACAGGGGTAATTCACCCCTCCACTTT
j_gene: TRBJ1-1; d_gene: -; v_gene: TRBV7-8; abundance: -; CDR3aa: CASSLSTVSNTEAFF; CDR3nt: TGTGCCAGCAGCCTATCGACAGTATCGAACACTGAAGCTTTCTTT
j_gene: TRBJ1-2; d_gene: TRBD1; v_gene: TRBV6-1; abundance: -; CDR3aa: CASSEGGTVYGYTF; CDR3nt: TGTGCCAGCAGTGAAGGAGGGACAGTCTATGGCTACACCTTC